This T cell receptor (beta chain) was sequenced in a study of shared clonotypes between healthy human individuals (dated by TCRdb to the early 2020s). In terms of the full investigation: The cohort included three men and a couple of women between 18 and 49 years of age. For each donor, three plates each were used for CD4 naive and CD4 memory, two plates were used for CD8 naive, and one plate was used for CD8 memory. Blood TCR repertoires of a handful of healthy adults were deeply sequenced to estimate repertoire size and the extent of clonotype sharing between individuals. To increase sequencing depth and limit assay-specific biases, different laboratories used diverse techniques to prepare libraries and sequence TCR repertoires. Leukapheresis yielded between about 0.9 and 10 billion PBMCs per donor.

V is pared back by 4 bases and J by 4 bases, with 8 bases lying between the germline termini. The germline V gene provides CDR1 WSHSY and CDR2 SAAADI. Reading from cysteine to phenylalanine, the CDR3 counts 13 amino acids. Here the CDR3 DNA is all that survives: 39 bases in frame from base 1. Donors were healthy HIV-negative adults with no recently reported acute infections or vaccinations. Every donor was a Caucasian adult living in Nashville, Tennessee, USA. CD4+ T cells were enriched by magnetic negative selection; naive cells were then positively selected on CD45RA, and the negative fraction formed the memory subset. Blood was obtained by leukapheresis, after which PBMCs were separated by Ficoll-Histopaque density gradient centrifugation and cryopreserved in liquid nitrogen vapor phase. Analytical flow cytometry was used to check the purity and quantity of every magnetically sorted T cell population. Genomic DNA was isolated from each sorted fraction and quantified by UV absorbance on a Nanodrop 2000c.

In regard to this clone: There is no known antigen for this receptor. No per-base quality is available; no much larger clone lies one base away.

Using the deep immunoSEQ assay, multiplex PCR amplified TCR CDR3 regions from genomic DNA. For each cell subset, the extracted genomic DNA was distributed evenly across all wells of several immunoSEQ 96-well plates, and each plate served as one replicate. For sorted subsets, each replicate PCR was loaded with 200 to 250 ng genomic DNA, equivalent to 25,000 to 30,000 T cell genomes. The purified libraries were quantified using a Qubit 3.0 fluorometer, sized with a Bioanalyzer 2100, and then quantified again using the KAPA Library Quantification kit. A separate single-read 150-cycle Illumina NextSeq 550 flow cell was used to sequence each immunoSEQ 96-well plate. On the authors' methods: The immunoSEQ output contained only junctional sequences without quality scores, so filtering could not match that applied to full-length reads. To assign V/J genes and CDR3, sequences were annotated against IMGT germline references using PyIR, a Python wrapper for IgBLAST v1.9. Any read was removed if the V/J assignment was weak (E-value above 1e-6), the CDR3 was missing, or the read contained stop codons, out-of-frame junctions, or ambiguous translated residues. V3J clonotypes were defined by identical inferred V gene, J gene, and CDR3 amino acid sequence. The percentage overlap between two repertoires was calculated by dividing the number of shared unique clonotypes by the size of the smaller repertoire. RTK rarefaction, the Chao1 estimator, and Recon v2.1 estimates of unobserved clonotypes were used to assess repertoire richness. Generation probabilities for all TCRbeta clonotypes obtained by the gDNA method from several donors were computed using OLGA. TCRdb took this table from immuneACCESS and kept in-frame rearrangements with V and J called. Such tables lack part of the clones; where checked against another copy, unresolved V genes explain under half of the gap, and the rest is unexplained. V and J calls and clone size come straight from that table; D and trimming were deduced from the DNA. Across this sample there are fewer than 1.8 million clones, with around 98.5% seen only once. In total, the top ten clones hold 0.36% of the sample.

Broad study findings and their caveats: Compared with non-shared clonotypes, clonotypes shared by all four sorted-subset donors had higher generation probabilities. Pairwise subsampling led to the expectation that sequencing depth would affect the degree of clonotype sharing among donors. Larger estimated clonotype richness was generally found for naive subsets than for memory subsets. Even with the large sequencing depth, rarefaction of the sorted-subset datasets indicated that sequencing was incomplete. Only blood was sampled, and tissue TCR repertoires likely differ from those in blood. Sharing across several donors was observed for about 5% of naive CD4, 3.5% of naive CD8, about 2.5% of memory CD4, and 0.4% of memory CD8 clonotypes. The genetic and exposure-history diversity represented was limited by the small number of donors.

The receptor chain draws on TRBV10-2 and TRBJ2-1, with no confidently assigned D gene. The specimen was naive CD4+ T cells sorted from blood. Read against the paper, the sample's cell subset or site label means: CD45RA+ positively selected. The receptor's source is a man aged 25 to 40 in good health. The DNA sequence follows: TGCGCCAGCAGTGTCACTTATTACAATGAGCAGTTCTTC. Translated, this is CASSVTYYNEQFF.